This T cell receptor (beta chain) was recovered during a study of blood T cell repertoires in COVID-19. Study details: The analysed material was cDNA or gDNA that came from T cells, B-cell-depleted T cells, or PBMCs.

Here immunoSEQ multiplex PCR was the method, and the copy in TCRdb shows in-frame clones only, minus some. Seen here are under 200,000 clones, 84% observed once, and the top ten hold 14%. CDR1 and CDR2 from the germline V gene are LNHDA and SQIVND (reference sequence). The CDR3 runs 15 residues. Between the trimmed V and J ends, which lost 3 bases and 4 bases, there was a span of 12 bases. The chain combines TRBV19 with TRBJ2-2; D is perhaps TRBD1 (6 bases). This receptor was obtained from a man younger than 35 with active or convalescent COVID-19. The sample taken for sequencing was peripheral blood. The CDR3 reads CASSIGAGATGELFF. The CDR3 DNA follows: TGTGCCAGTAGTATCGGGGCAGGGGCCACCGGGGAGCTGTTTTTT.